The T cell receptor beta chain under discussion was sequenced for a study of PD-1 blockade in classical Hodgkin lymphoma. Study results and caveats: Unlike CD8+ TCR diversity, which did not rise significantly by C4D1, CD4+ TCR diversity did. Exclusion covered patients beginning nivolumab under 1 year post-ASCT. Before treatment, TCR diversity in newly diagnosed patients was reportedly lower than in healthy donors. Prior to therapy, complete responders displayed diversity much like that of newly diagnosed patients.

Germline-derived CDR1 and CDR2 are SGHVS and FNYEAQ. The CDR3 consists of 11 residues. The germline V and J ends were trimmed by 5 bases and 6 bases, with 7 bases remaining between them. Measured with immunoSEQ multiplex PCR; TCRdb has only the in-frame clones, and not every one. The profile shows about 35,000 clones, 76% of them singletons. A remark on this clone: Its antigen is currently unknown.

No patient escaped relapse after autologous stem cell transplantation, and brentuximab vedotin exposure varied. This TCR was recovered from a human donor with classical Hodgkin lymphoma. The chain carries TRBV7-6 and TRBJ2-5; D is undetermined. The material was peripheral blood mononuclear cells (PBMCs), obtained before the second cycle of nivolumab. The CDR3 reads CASSPAKTQYF. DNA for the CDR3: TGTGCCAGCAGCCCAGCAAAGACCCAGTACTTC.